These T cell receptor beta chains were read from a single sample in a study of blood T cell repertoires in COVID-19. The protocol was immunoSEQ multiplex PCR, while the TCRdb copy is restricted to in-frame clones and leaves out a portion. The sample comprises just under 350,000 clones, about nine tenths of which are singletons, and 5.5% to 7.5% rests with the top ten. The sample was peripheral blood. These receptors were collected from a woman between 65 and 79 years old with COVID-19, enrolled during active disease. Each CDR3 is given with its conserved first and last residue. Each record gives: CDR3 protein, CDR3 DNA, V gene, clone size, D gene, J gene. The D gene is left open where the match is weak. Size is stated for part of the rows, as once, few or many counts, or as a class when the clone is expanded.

CATSDFSDRGNNEQFF TGTGCCACCAGTGATTTCAGTGACAGGGGCAACAATGAGCAGTTCTTC TRBV24-1 few TRBD1 TRBJ2-1
CASSPGQGIDTQYF TGTGCCAGCAGTCCGGGACAGGGGATAGATACGCAGTATTTT TRBV2 NA TRBD1 TRBJ2-3
CATSRGTGGNQPQHF TGTGCCACCAGTCGAGGGACAGGGGGCAATCAGCCCCAGCATTTT TRBV24-1 NA TRBD1 TRBJ1-5
CSANRDEKLFF TGCAGTGCTAACAGGGATGAAAAACTGTTTTTT TRBV20-1 NA NA TRBJ1-4
CASSLKGQPSYGYTF TGTGCCAGCAGCTTAAAGGGACAGCCCTCCTATGGCTACACCTTC TRBV7-2 NA TRBD1 TRBJ1-2
CSASTGQGVFGGYTF TGCAGTGCTAGTACTGGACAGGGGGTTTTCGGTGGCTACACCTTC TRBV20-1 NA TRBD1 TRBJ1-2
CASSDPRGDGVETQYF TGTGCCAGTAGTGACCCTCGGGGGGACGGGGTAGAGACCCAGTACTTC TRBV19 NA TRBD2 TRBJ2-5
CAWSAGGFYGYTF TGTGCCTGGAGTGCTGGGGGCTTCTATGGCTACACCTTC TRBV30 NA NA TRBJ1-2
CAWSVRGTGELFF TGTGCCTGGAGTGTACGGGGCACCGGGGAGCTGTTTTTT TRBV30 NA NA TRBJ2-2
CASGGQGSYGYTF TGTGCCAGCGGCGGACAGGGGAGCTATGGCTACACCTTC TRBV5-6 NA TRBD1 TRBJ1-2
CSVDRTGSDEQYF TGCAGCGTTGATAGGACAGGGTCGGACGAGCAGTACTTC TRBV29-1 NA TRBD1 TRBJ2-7
CASSPAPGGRSGNTIYF TGTGCCAGCAGCCCGGCTCCGGGGGGGCGGTCTGGAAACACCATATATTTT TRBV5-6 NA NA TRBJ1-3
CAIPGLDYGYTF TGTGCCATCCCAGGGTTAGACTATGGCTACACCTTC TRBV10-3 NA NA TRBJ1-2
CASSPRTGGPFAKNIQYF TGTGCCAGCAGTCCCCGGACGGGGGGGCCTTTTGCCAAAAACATTCAGTACTTC TRBV13 NA TRBD2 TRBJ2-4
CASRSQGDEKLFF TGTGCCAGTAGAAGTCAGGGGGATGAAAAACTGTTTTTT TRBV19 NA TRBD1 TRBJ1-4
CASRIRRGQGGNGELFF TGTGCCAGTAGAATCCGAAGGGGACAGGGGGGTAACGGGGAGCTGTTTTTT TRBV19 NA TRBD1 TRBJ2-2
CASSDRGPSSNTGELFF TGTGCCAGCAGCGACAGGGGGCCCTCTTCGAACACCGGGGAGCTGTTTTTT TRBV2 NA TRBD1 TRBJ2-2
CASSDRANTEAFF TGCGCCAGCAGCGACAGGGCGAACACTGAAGCTTTCTTT TRBV5-1 NA TRBD1 TRBJ1-1
CASSYSGDRGYGYTF TGTGCCAGCAGTTACTCGGGGGACAGGGGATATGGCTACACCTTC TRBV6-6 NA TRBD1 TRBJ1-2
CASSLGQGYGYTF TGTGCCAGCAGCTTAGGACAGGGCTATGGCTACACCTTC TRBV11-2 NA TRBD1 TRBJ1-2
CSASLDSGNQPQHF TGCAGTGCTAGTTTGGACAGTGGCAATCAGCCCCAGCATTTT TRBV20-1 NA NA TRBJ1-5
CATRPGEAFF TGTGCCACCAGGCCGGGAGAAGCTTTCTTT TRBV15 NA NA TRBJ1-1
CASSSSGTSGGEQYF TGTGCCAGCAGCTCGAGCGGGACTAGCGGGGGGGAGCAGTACTTC TRBV9 NA TRBD2 TRBJ2-7
CASSLDPAGGGFRSETQYF TGTGCCAGCAGCTTAGACCCCGCGGGCGGGGGATTTAGGTCGGAGACCCAGTACTTC TRBV11-2 NA TRBD2 TRBJ2-5
CASNPGNQPQHF TGTGCCAGCAATCCAGGAAATCAGCCCCAGCATTTT TRBV6-5 NA NA TRBJ1-5
CASSVAGTGELFF TGTGCCAGCAGCGTAGCCGGCACCGGGGAGCTGTTTTTT TRBV9 NA NA TRBJ2-2
CAISVDRVTDTQYF TGTGCCATCAGTGTAGACAGGGTCACAGATACGCAGTATTTT TRBV10-3 NA TRBD1 TRBJ2-3
CASSPSSDQPQHF TGTGCCAGCTCACCCTCGAGTGATCAGCCCCAGCATTTT TRBV18 once NA TRBJ1-5
CATSAGGGRTEAFF TGTGCCACCAGTGCCGGCGGCGGGAGGACTGAAGCTTTCTTT TRBV24-1 once NA TRBJ1-1
CASSRGSTNEKLFF TGTGCCAGCAGCCGGGGGTCAACTAATGAAAAACTGTTTTTT TRBV7-2 NA NA TRBJ1-4
CASSYSQGDNSPLHF TGTGCCAGCAGTTATTCACAGGGTGATAATTCACCCCTCCACTTT TRBV6-5 NA NA TRBJ1-6
CASSQAGAGGASSPLHF TGTGCCAGCAGCCAAGCTGGGGCAGGGGGCGCGAGTTCACCCCTCCACTTT TRBV4-2 NA TRBD1 TRBJ1-6